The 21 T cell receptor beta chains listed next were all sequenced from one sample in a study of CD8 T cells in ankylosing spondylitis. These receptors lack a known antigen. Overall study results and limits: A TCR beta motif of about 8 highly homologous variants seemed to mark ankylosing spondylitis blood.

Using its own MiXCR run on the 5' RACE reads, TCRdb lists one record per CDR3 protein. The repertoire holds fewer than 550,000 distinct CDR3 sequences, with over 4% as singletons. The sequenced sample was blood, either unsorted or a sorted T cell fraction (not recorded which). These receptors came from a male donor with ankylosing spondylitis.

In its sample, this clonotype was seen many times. The CDR3 loop is CASSVYRGGYTF. CDR3 DNA: TGTGCCAGCAGCGTATACAGGGGTGGCTACACCTTC. The J gene is TRBJ1-2, the V gene TRBV11-2; TRBD1 aligns across 7 bases. The V gene end was trimmed by 5 bases and the J gene end by 7 bases; junction bases not matched to a gene: 4. Germline lookup yields CDR1 SGHAT and CDR2 FQNNGV. CDR3 length: 12 residues.

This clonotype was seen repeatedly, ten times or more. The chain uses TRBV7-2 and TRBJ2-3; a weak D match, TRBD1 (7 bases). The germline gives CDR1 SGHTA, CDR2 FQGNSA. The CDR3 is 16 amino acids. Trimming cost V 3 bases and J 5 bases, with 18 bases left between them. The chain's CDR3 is CASSLRQGGFRDTQYF. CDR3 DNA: TGTGCCAGCAGCTTGAGACAGGGAGGCTTTCGAGATACGCAGTATTTT.

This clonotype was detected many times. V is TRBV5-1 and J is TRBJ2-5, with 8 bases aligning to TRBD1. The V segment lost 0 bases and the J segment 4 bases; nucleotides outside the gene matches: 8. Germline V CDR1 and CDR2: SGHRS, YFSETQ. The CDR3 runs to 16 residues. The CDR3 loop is CASSLVGTGGAETQYF. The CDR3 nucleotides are TGCGCCAGCAGCTTGGTGGGGACAGGTGGGGCAGAGACCCAGTACTTC.

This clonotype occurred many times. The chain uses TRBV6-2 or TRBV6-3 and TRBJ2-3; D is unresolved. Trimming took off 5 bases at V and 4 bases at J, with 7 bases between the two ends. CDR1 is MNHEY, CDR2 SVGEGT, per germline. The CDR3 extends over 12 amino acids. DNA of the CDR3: TGTGCCAGCAGTGAGACACCAGATACGCAGTATTTT. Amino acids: CASSETPDTQYF.

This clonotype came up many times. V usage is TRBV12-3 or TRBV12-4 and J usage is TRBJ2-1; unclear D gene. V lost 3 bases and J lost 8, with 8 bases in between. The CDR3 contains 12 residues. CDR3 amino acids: CASSFSIYEQFF. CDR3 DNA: TGTGCCAGCAGTTTCTCGATATATGAGCAGTTCTTC.

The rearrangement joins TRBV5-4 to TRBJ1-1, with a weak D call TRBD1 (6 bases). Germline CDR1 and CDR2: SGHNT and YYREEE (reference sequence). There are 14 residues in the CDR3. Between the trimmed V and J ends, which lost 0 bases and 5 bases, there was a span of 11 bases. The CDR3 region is CASSLGGLGTEAFF. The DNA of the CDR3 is TGTGCCAGCAGCTTGGGGGGGCTGGGGACTGAAGCTTTCTTT.

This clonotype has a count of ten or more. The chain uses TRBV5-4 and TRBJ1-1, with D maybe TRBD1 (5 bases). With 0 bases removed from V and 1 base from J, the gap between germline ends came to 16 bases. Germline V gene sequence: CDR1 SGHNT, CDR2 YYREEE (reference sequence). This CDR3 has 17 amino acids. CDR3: CASSLDGTGGSNTEAFF. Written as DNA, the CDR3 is TGTGCCAGCAGCTTGGACGGGACGGGGGGTTCGAACACTGAAGCTTTCTTT.

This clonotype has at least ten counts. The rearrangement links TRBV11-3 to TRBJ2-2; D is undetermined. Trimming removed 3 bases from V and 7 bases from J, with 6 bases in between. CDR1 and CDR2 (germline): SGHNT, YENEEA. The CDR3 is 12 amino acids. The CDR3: CASSFRHGELFF. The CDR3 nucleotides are TGTGCCAGCAGCTTTAGGCACGGGGAGCTGTTTTTT.

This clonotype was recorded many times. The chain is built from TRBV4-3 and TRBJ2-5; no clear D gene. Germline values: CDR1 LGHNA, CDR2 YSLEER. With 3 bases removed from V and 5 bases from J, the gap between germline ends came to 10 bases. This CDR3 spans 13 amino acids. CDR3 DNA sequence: TGCGCCAGCAGCCAGGACGTTCGGGAGACCCAGTACTTC. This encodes CASSQDVRETQYF.

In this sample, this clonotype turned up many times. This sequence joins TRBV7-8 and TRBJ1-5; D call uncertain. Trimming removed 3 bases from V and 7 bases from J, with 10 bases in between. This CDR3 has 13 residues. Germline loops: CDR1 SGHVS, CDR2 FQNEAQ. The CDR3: CASSFTLDQPQHF. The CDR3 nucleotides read TGTGCCAGCAGCTTTACCTTGGACCAGCCCCAGCATTTT.

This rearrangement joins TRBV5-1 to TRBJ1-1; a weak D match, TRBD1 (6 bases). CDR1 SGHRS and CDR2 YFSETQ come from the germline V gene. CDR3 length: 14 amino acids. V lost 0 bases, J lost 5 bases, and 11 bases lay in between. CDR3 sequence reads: CASSLAGARTEAFF. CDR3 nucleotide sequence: TGCGCCAGCAGCTTGGCGGGGGCGCGTACTGAAGCTTTCTTT.

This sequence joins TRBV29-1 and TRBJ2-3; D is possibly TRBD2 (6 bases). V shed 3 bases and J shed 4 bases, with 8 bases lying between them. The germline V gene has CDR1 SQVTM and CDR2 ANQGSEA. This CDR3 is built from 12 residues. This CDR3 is CSVEPGADTQYF. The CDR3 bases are TGCAGCGTTGAGCCGGGGGCAGATACGCAGTATTTT.

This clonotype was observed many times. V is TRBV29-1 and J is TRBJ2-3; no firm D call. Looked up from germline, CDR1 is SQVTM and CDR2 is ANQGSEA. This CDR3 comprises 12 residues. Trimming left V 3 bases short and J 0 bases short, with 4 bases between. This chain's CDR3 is CSVDLSTDTQYF. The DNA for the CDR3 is TGCAGCGTTGACTTGAGCACAGATACGCAGTATTTT.

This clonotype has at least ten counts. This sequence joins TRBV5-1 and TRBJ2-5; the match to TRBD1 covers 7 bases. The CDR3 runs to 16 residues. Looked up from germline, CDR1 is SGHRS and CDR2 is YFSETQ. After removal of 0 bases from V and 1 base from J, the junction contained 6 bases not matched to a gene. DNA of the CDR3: TGCGCCAGCAGCTTGGACCCCGGGACAGTCCAAGAGACCCAGTACTTC. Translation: CASSLDPGTVQETQYF.

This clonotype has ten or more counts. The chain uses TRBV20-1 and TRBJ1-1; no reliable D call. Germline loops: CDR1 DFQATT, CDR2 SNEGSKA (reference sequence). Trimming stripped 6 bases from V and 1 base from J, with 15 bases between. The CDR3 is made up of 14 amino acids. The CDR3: CSAPFLSENTEAFF. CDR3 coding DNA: TGCAGTGCCCCCTTTCTTTCAGAGAACACTGAAGCTTTCTTT.

CDR3 loop: CASSVSLPDRVGTGELFF. CDR3 nucleotides: TGTGCCAGCAGCGTCTCCCTCCCCGACAGGGTCGGGACCGGGGAGCTGTTTTTT. The rearrangement joins TRBV9 to TRBJ2-2; 7 positions match TRBD1. There are 18 residues in the CDR3. The V gene end was trimmed by 2 bases and the J gene end by 5 bases; junction bases not matched to a gene: 15. The germline CDR1 and CDR2 sequences are SGDLS and YYNGEE.

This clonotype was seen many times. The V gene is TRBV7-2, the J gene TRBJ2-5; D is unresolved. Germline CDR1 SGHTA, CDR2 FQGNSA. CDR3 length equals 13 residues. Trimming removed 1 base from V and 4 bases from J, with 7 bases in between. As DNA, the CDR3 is TGTGCCAGCAGCTTAGGGAGTCTAGAGACCCAGTACTTC. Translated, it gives CASSLGSLETQYF.

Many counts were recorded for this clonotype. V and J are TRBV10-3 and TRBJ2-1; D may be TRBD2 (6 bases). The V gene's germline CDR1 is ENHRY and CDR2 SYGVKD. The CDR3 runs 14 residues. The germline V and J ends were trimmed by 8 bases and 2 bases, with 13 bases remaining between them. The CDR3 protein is CAIGGKLTYNEQFF. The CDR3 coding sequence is TGTGCCATCGGAGGGAAACTCACCTACAATGAGCAGTTCTTC.

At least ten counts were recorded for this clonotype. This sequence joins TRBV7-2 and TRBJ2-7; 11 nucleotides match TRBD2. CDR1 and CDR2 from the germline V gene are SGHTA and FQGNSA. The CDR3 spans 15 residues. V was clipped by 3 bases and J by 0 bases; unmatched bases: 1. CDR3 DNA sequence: TGTGCCAGCAGCTTCGGACTAGCGGGCTCCTACGAGCAGTACTTC. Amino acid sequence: CASSFGLAGSYEQYF.

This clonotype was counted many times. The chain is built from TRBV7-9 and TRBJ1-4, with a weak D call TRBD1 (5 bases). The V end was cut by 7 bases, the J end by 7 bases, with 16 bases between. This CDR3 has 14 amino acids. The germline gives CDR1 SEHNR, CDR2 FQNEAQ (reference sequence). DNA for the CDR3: TGTGCCAGCACCTCGCGCCCTGGGGGTGAAAAACTGTTTTTT. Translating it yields CASTSRPGGEKLFF.

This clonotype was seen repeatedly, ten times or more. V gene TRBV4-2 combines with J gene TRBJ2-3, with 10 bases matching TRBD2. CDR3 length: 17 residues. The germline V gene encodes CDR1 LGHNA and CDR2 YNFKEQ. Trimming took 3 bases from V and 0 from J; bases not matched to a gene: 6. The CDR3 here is CASSQGPSGGSTDTQYF. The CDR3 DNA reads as TGTGCCAGCAGCCAGGGGCCTAGCGGGGGAAGCACAGATACGCAGTATTTT.